This TCR beta chain was recorded in a study of long-term antiretroviral therapy in people with HIV. The study's findings and limits: Transplant-donor-level diversity was not reached after ART, though diversity increased.

This clone turned up a few times. What it binds is not known. Researchers report immunoSEQ v3.0 was run at survey level. The table came from immunoSEQ multiplex PCR; TCRdb's copy has only in-frame clones and leaves some out. Of tens of thousands of clones in the sample, about 85% are singletons; the top ten hold approximately 4.9%. CDR3 length equals 13 residues. V lost 6 bases and J lost 3, with 12 bases in between. CDR1 and CDR2 (germline): WSHSY, SAAADI. V is TRBV10-2 and J is TRBJ2-7, with D maybe TRBD2 (5 bases). Sequencing used unsorted PBMCs, obtained approximately 2.9 years before starting antiretroviral therapy. The receptor was isolated from a woman in her twenties or thirties with HIV. This CDR3 reads CASSQTGNYEQYV. In nucleotides, the CDR3 is TGCGCCAGCAGCCAGACGGGGAACTACGAGCAGTACGTC.